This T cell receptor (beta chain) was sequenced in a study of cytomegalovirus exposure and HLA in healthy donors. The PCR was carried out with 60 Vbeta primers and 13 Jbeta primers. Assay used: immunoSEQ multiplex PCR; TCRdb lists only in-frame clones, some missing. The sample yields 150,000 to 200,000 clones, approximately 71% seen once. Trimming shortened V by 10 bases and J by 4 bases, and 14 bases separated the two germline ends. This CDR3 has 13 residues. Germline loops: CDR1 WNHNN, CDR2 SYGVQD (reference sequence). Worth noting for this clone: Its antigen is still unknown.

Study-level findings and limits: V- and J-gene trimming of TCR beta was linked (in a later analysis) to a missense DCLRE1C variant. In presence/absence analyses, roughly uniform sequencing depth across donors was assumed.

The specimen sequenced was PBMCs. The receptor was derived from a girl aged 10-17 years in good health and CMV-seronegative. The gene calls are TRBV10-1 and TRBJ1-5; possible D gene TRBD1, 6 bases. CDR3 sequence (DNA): TGCGCCACCGCGGACAGATCTAATCAGCCCCAGCATTTT. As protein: CATADRSNQPQHF.